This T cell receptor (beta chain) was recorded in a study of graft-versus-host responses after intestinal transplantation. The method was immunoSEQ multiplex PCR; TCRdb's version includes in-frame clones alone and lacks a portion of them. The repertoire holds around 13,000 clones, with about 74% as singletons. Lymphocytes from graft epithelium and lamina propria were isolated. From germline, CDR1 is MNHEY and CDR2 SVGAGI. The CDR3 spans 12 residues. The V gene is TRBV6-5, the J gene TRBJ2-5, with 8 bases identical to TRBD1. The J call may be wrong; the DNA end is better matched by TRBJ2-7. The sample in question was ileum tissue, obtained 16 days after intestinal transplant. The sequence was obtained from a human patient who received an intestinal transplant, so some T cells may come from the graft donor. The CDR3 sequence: CASGRGPYEQYF. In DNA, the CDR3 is TGTGCCAGCGGCAGGGGGCCCTACGAGCAGTACTTC.